This T cell receptor beta chain was identified in a study of T cell responses to AZD1222 COVID-19 vaccine. Study-wide results and limits: Along spike, vaccine-associated CD4 TCRs were found throughout, with dominance at 160-218 and 743-854. Samples come after the peak T cell response, not at day 14. Baseline seropositivity occurred in only 5 or 6 AZD1222 recipients.

The V and J ends lost 4 bases and 3 bases respectively, with 13 bases between them. The CDR3 covers 15 residues. In germline, CDR1 is KGHSH, CDR2 LQKENI. Concerning this clone itself: What it binds is unknown.

Libraries were prepared by immunoSEQ multiplex PCR; TCRdb keeps only in-frame clonotypes and omits some of them. The sample lists 90,000 to 120,000 clones, approximately 88% occurring once. The starting material was peripheral blood, obtained on day 0 of AZD1222 vaccination. The clonotype originates from an adult in good health. V gene TRBV18 combines with J gene TRBJ1-5, with D uncertain. The CDR3 here is CASSLRNHDNQPQHF. CDR3 DNA: TGTGCCAGCTCACTACGGAACCATGACAATCAGCCCCAGCATTTT.